Below, one T cell receptor beta chain is given with its context. Its antigen is not known. Both TRBC1 and TRBC2 were covered by a beta constant-region primer of two equimolar oligonucleotides. Each CDR3 protein gets one entry after TCRdb re-called the UMI-ligation and nested PCR reads with MiXCR. The sample contains roughly 20,000 distinct CDR3 sequences, around 10% of which appear only once. CD8 T cells were positively selected from what remained after CD4 positive selection. These data belong to a study of naive and memory T cell subsets. General observations from the study: In naive cells, over 85% of TCR sequences were seen only once. Each distinct alpha or beta sequence counts as one clonotype.

The CDR3 consists of 16 residues. Germline CDR1 is SQVTM and CDR2 is ANQGSEA. V shed 3 bases and J 5 bases; nucleotides not matched to a gene: 10. The sequenced material came from central memory CD8+ T cells from blood. The V and J genes are TRBV29-1 and TRBJ2-2; the match to TRBD2 covers 9 bases. This TCR was recovered from a human donor in good health. The CDR3 DNA is TGCAGCGTTGACCCCGGGGTAGCGGGAGAAACCGGGGAGCTGTTTTTT. Amino acid sequence: CSVDPGVAGETGELFF.